Below are 25 T cell receptor beta chains sequenced from a single sample in a study of T cell changes during pregnancy in multiple sclerosis. Some clones are missing from TCRdb's copy, which holds only in-frame ones; the method was immunoSEQ multiplex PCR. The sample consists of 45,000 to 60,000 clones, about nine tenths of them appearing once. Sequenced material: CD4+ T cells from peripheral blood mononuclear cells, taken after pregnancy. Receptors were obtained from a female donor in good health, enrolled as a control in a pregnancy study.

In nucleotides, the CDR3 is TGTGCCAGCAGTGAAGTTAGCAGCGGGCAGTACTTC. This codes for CASSEVSSGQYF. This chain uses TRBV2 with TRBJ2-7; D perhaps matches TRBD2 (5 bases). Trimming stripped 1 base from V and 9 bases from J, with 10 bases between. The germline gives CDR1 SNHLY, CDR2 FYNNEI. The CDR3 runs to 12 residues.

The gene calls are TRBV1 and TRBJ2-2; the table's D call of TRBD2 was not tested on the DNA. TRBV1 corresponds to a pseudogene. This CDR3 spans 20 amino acids. The CDR3 region has the DNA TGCACCAGCAGCCAGACCTCGACTAGCGGGAGCTTGTTAGGCACCGGGGAGCTGTTTTTT. Its translation is CTSSQTSTSGSLLGTGELFF.

This clone came up a few times. The V and J genes are TRBV5-4 and TRBJ1-5, with D perhaps matching TRBD1 (5 bases). CDR3 length: 13 amino acids. Per the germline V gene, CDR1 is SGHNT and CDR2 is YYREEE (reference sequence). Trimming stripped 4 bases from V and 4 bases from J, with 9 bases between. This CDR3 reads CASSPGGNQPQHF. The CDR3 region has the DNA TGTGCCAGCAGCCCCGGGGGGAATCAGCCCCAGCATTTT.

The chain couples TRBV5-5 to TRBJ2-1; 8 nucleotides match TRBD2. CDR1 is SGHKS and CDR2 is YYEKEE in the germline V gene (reference sequence). This CDR3 spans 13 amino acids. V was clipped by 4 bases and J by 14 bases; unmatched bases: 11. CDR3 residues: CASSQFSGAREFF. The CDR3 DNA sequence: TGTGCCAGCAGCCAATTTAGCGGGGCGAGGGAGTTCTTC.

A note on this clone: The junction departs from the called germline gene at one end, perhaps through a read error. The rearrangement links TRBV6-1 to TRBJ2-5; a possible D gene is TRBD2 (5 bases). The closer fit of TRBJ2-7 to the DNA end suggests the J call may be wrong. The germline V gene encodes CDR1 MNHNS and CDR2 SASEGT. This CDR3 has 12 residues. This CDR3 is CVSRLGVNEQYF. CDR3 nucleotides: TGTGTCAGCAGGCTCGGGGTGAACGAGCAGTACTTC.

The genes are TRBV14 and TRBJ2-3; 8 bases are a match to TRBD2. The germline V gene has CDR1 SGHDN and CDR2 FVKESK. The V and J ends lost 1 base and 2 bases, in that order; junction bases with no gene match: 2. CDR3 size: 15 residues. In nucleotides, the CDR3 is TGTGCCAGCAGCCAAGCGGGGGGGTACACAGATACGCAGTATTTT. It translates to CASSQAGGYTDTQYF.

The chain links TRBV9 to TRBJ1-3, with unresolved D. The CDR3 runs 14 residues. Trimming left V 4 bases short and J 1 base short, with 9 bases between. CDR1 and CDR2 (germline): SGDLS, YYNGEE. This CDR3 reads CASSREGSGNTIYF. Written as DNA, the CDR3 is TGTGCCAGCAGCCGCGAGGGATCTGGAAACACCATATATTTT.

This chain joins TRBV18 and TRBJ1-5; D unresolved. The germline V gene encodes CDR1 KGHSH and CDR2 LQKENI. Trimming left V 6 bases short and J 1 base short, with 10 bases between. The CDR3 consists of 14 residues. CDR3 nucleotide sequence: TGTGCCAGCTCCCCCACAAACAGCAATCAGCCCCAGCATTTT. Protein sequence: CASSPTNSNQPQHF.

This sequence joins TRBV9 and TRBJ2-3, with 7 bases identical to TRBD2. Germline V gene lookup returns CDR1 SGDLS and CDR2 YYNGEE. This CDR3 has 15 residues. J was trimmed by 6 bases and V by 0 bases; bases with no gene match: 7. CDR3 sequence reads: CASSVGAGVSDTQYF. DNA of the CDR3: TGTGCCAGCAGCGTAGGTGCGGGGGTCTCTGATACGCAGTATTTT.

This clone occurred once. The rearrangement joins TRBV21-1 to TRBJ2-3; TRBD2, the table's D call, was not compared with the DNA. TRBV21-1 represents a pseudogene. The CDR3 has 22 amino acids. The CDR3 sequence is CASKPPGLAGGTMKASTDTQYF. In DNA, the CDR3 is TGTGCCAGCAAACCACCGGGACTAGCGGGAGGGACAATGAAAGCTAGCACAGATACGCAGTATTTT.

This clone was seen a handful of times. The rearrangement joins TRBV5-4 to TRBJ1-4; the match to TRBD1 covers 7 bases. This CDR3 comprises 13 residues. Germline loops: CDR1 SGHNT, CDR2 YYREEE (reference sequence). The V segment lost 1 base and the J segment 7 bases; nucleotides outside the gene matches: 1. The CDR3 here is CASSLNRGEKLFF. The CDR3, as DNA: TGTGCCAGCAGCTTGAACAGGGGTGAAAAACTGTTTTTT.

V is TRBV6-6 and J is TRBJ2-7, with 8 bases aligning to TRBD2. V lost 6 bases, J lost 5 bases, and 6 bases stayed unmatched. The CDR3 totals 13 residues. Looked up from germline, CDR1 is MNHNY and CDR2 is SVGAGI (reference sequence). This CDR3 is CASRPGGVHEQYF. The DNA for the CDR3 is TGTGCCAGCAGGCCCGGGGGGGTCCACGAGCAGTACTTC.

This clone was seen just once. The rearrangement links TRBV6-1 to TRBJ1-5; TRBD1 matches 7 bases. Germline loops: CDR1 MNHNS, CDR2 SASEGT. Losses at the gene ends were 4 bases for V and 2 bases for J; bases not matched to a gene: 8. The CDR3 runs to 16 residues. The CDR3 DNA sequence: TGTGCCAGCAGTGGTCAGGGGCAGGGGGGCAATCAGCCCCAGCATTTT. Translated, it gives CASSGQGQGGNQPQHF.

The chain carries TRBV28 and TRBJ1-6; 11 bases fit TRBD1. The CDR3 totals 15 residues. Germline assignment: CDR1 MDHEN and CDR2 SYDVKM. Losses at the gene ends were 6 bases for V and 7 bases for J; bases not matched to a gene: 5. This CDR3 reads CASRDWTGGNSPLHF. The CDR3, as DNA: TGTGCCAGCAGGGACTGGACAGGGGGCAATTCACCCCTCCACTTT.

This chain links TRBV6-6 with TRBJ1-1; D is perhaps TRBD1 (5 bases). Trimming removed 6 bases from V and 1 base from J, with 9 bases in between. The germline gives CDR1 MNHNY, CDR2 SVGAGI (reference sequence). The CDR3 is 13 residues long. The CDR3: CASSTDRNTEAFF. The CDR3 nucleotides are TGTGCCAGCAGCACCGACAGGAACACTGAAGCTTTCTTT.

V is TRBV27 and J is TRBJ1-1; no clear D. The V and J ends lost 3 bases and 4 bases respectively, with 12 bases between them. From germline, CDR1 is MNHEY and CDR2 SMNVEV (reference sequence). The CDR3 runs 14 residues. The CDR3: CASSFGLGSTEAFF. Here the CDR3 DNA reads TGTGCCAGCAGTTTTGGTTTGGGGAGCACTGAAGCTTTCTTT.

The chain employs TRBV7-9 and TRBJ1-1; D perhaps matches TRBD1 (5 bases). Germline V gene sequence: CDR1 SEHNR, CDR2 FQNEAQ (reference sequence). Trimming took 5 bases from V and 4 from J, leaving 17 bases between them. There are 15 residues in the CDR3. The CDR3 bases are TGTGCCAGCAGCAGTACGGGGGAAGTAATCACTGAAGCTTTCTTT. This codes for CASSSTGEVITEAFF.

The chain carries TRBV7-3 and TRBJ2-1, with D perhaps TRBD1 (6 bases). V lost 1 base, J lost 5 bases, and 6 bases lay in between. Germline lookup yields CDR1 SGHTA and CDR2 FQGTGA. This CDR3 has 13 amino acids. CDR3 bases: TGTGCCAGCAGCTTAAACAGGGACAATGAGCAGTTCTTC. Its protein product is CASSLNRDNEQFF. The full variable domain, completed using reference TRBV7-3 and TRBJ2-1, is GAGVSQTPSNKVTEKGKYVELRCDPISGHTALYWYRQSLGQGPEFLIYFQGTGAADDSGLPNDRFFAVRPEGSVSTLKIQRTERGDSAVYLCASSLNRDNEQFFGPGTRLTVL.

Written as DNA, the CDR3 is TGTGCCAGCACCCCGACAGGGGGCAATCAGCCCCAGCATTTT. Amino acid sequence: CASTPTGGNQPQHF. This chain connects TRBV2 to TRBJ1-5; 8 bases are a match to TRBD1. The CDR3 loop spans 14 amino acids. The V segment lost 7 bases and the J segment 2 bases; nucleotides outside the gene matches: 4. CDR1 SNHLY and CDR2 FYNNEI come from the germline V gene. Complete variable domain (other parts from reference TRBV2 and TRBJ1-5): EPEVTQTPSHQVTQMGQEVILRCVPISNHLYFYWYRQILGQKVEFLVSFYNNEISEKSEIFDDQFSVERPDGSNFTLKIRSTKLEDSAMYFCASTPTGGNQPQHFGDGTRLSIL.

Regarding this clone: An end of the junction does not agree with germline; a read error may underlie this. The rearrangement uses TRBV19 and TRBJ2-5; 8 bases match TRBD2. The CDR3 is 13 amino acids. The V gene's germline CDR1 is LNHDA and CDR2 SQIVND (reference sequence). The CDR3 reads CASSMVGSGRTDF. The CDR3 DNA reads as TGTGCCAGTAGTATGGTCGGGAGCGGGAGAACGGACTTC.

This sequence joins TRBV6-5 and TRBJ1-2; unclear D gene. Germline V CDR1 and CDR2: MNHEY, SVGAGI. This CDR3 is built from 11 residues. V was cut by 6 bases and J by 7 bases, with 9 bases left in between. The CDR3 protein is CASSRVSGYTF. In nucleotides, the CDR3 is TGTGCCAGCAGCCGGGTCAGTGGCTACACCTTC.

In this sample, this clone turned up a few times. The gene calls are TRBV29-1 and TRBJ2-1, with unresolved D. The CDR3 length is 14 residues. Trimming left V 5 bases short and J 4 bases short, with 15 bases between. Germline V gene lookup returns CDR1 SQVTM and CDR2 ANQGSEA. The CDR3 protein is CSVRVSMGYNEQFF. The CDR3 DNA follows: TGCAGCGTTCGGGTGTCAATGGGTTACAATGAGCAGTTCTTC.

The chain recombines TRBV4-2 with TRBJ1-5, with 7 nucleotides matching TRBD1. In germline, CDR1 is LGHNA, CDR2 YNFKEQ. CDR3 length: 16 residues. V lost 0 bases, J lost 2 bases, and 4 bases stayed unmatched. CDR3 residues: CASSQDNDRGNQPQHF. CDR3 bases: TGTGCCAGCAGCCAAGATAATGACAGGGGCAATCAGCCCCAGCATTTT.

The rearrangement links TRBV27 to TRBJ2-2; weak D call: TRBD1 (6 bases). V was clipped by 6 bases and J by 4 bases, with 15 bases between them. Germline CDR1 is MNHEY and CDR2 is SMNVEV (reference sequence). CDR3 size: 15 residues. The CDR3 sequence: CASRKSGVSTGELFF. CDR3 sequence (DNA): TGTGCCAGCAGAAAGTCAGGGGTGTCCACCGGGGAGCTGTTTTTT.

The chain couples TRBV4-1 to TRBJ2-5, with D hard to call. The V gene lost 0 bases and the J gene lost 5 bases, with 10 bases spanning the gap. The CDR3 runs 14 residues. The germline V gene encodes CDR1 MGHRA and CDR2 YSYEKL. The DNA of the CDR3 is TGCGCCAGCAGCCAAGACTCAGAATACGAGACCCAGTACTTC. Protein product: CASSQDSEYETQYF.